One sample yielded the 30 T cell receptor beta chains listed below, sequenced in a study of CD8+CD57+ T cells in acquired aplastic anemia. Researchers used genomic DNA as the template to profile TCR beta VDJ and CDR3. TCRdb re-called the reads with MiXCR, one entry per CDR3 protein. The sample has 120,000 or so distinct CDR3 sequences, 30% to 45% seen once. Sequencing involved patients with CD8+CD57+ cell expansion previously shown by flow cytometry. The sequenced material came from sorted CD4+, CD8+, or CD8+CD57+ T cells (not recorded which) from PBMCs. Receptors were obtained from a human donor with aplastic anemia.

V is TRBV2 and J is TRBJ1-2; tentative D call: TRBD1 (6 bases). The CDR3 loop spans 15 amino acids. Germline V lookup: CDR1 SNHLY, CDR2 FYNNEI. V shed 6 bases and J shed 2 bases, with 16 bases lying between them. CDR3 nucleotides: TGTGCCAGCAGCGATGGACAGCCAGGGAACTATGGCTACACCTTC. Translated, it gives CASSDGQPGNYGYTF.

The V gene is TRBV19, the J gene TRBJ1-2, with 7 bases fitting TRBD1. Germline V gene lookup returns CDR1 LNHDA and CDR2 SQIVND (reference sequence). After removal of 3 bases from V and 6 bases from J, the junction contained 10 bases not matched to a gene. CDR3 size: 15 residues. In DNA form, the CDR3 reads TGTGCCAGTAGTATGCCGGGACAGACTTTTGATGGCTACACCTTC. Protein sequence: CASSMPGQTFDGYTF.

This chain uses TRBV29-1 with TRBJ2-7; D unclear. The germline gives CDR1 SQVTM, CDR2 ANQGSEA. The CDR3 sequence is 11 residues long. V lost 5 bases to trimming and J lost 0 bases, with 5 bases between them. The CDR3 region has the DNA TGCAGCGTTCGGTACTCCTACGAGCAGTACTTC. This encodes CSVRYSYEQYF.

This clonotype was seen repeatedly, ten times or more. This chain joins TRBV3-1 and TRBJ2-5, with D perhaps matching TRBD2 (5 bases). Looked up from germline, CDR1 is LGHDT and CDR2 is YNNKEL (reference sequence). There are 14 residues in the CDR3. With 2 bases removed from V and 2 bases from J, the gap between germline ends came to 9 bases. The chain's CDR3 is CASSQSGLQETQYF. In DNA form, the CDR3 reads TGTGCCAGCAGCCAAAGCGGCTTACAAGAGACCCAGTACTTC.

The genes are TRBV20-1 and TRBJ1-1; D remains unclear. Germline V gene data show CDR1 as DFQATT and CDR2 as SNEGSKA (reference sequence). The CDR3 loop spans 14 amino acids. Trimming stripped 4 bases from V and 1 base from J, with 13 bases between. CDR3 nucleotide sequence: TGCAGTGCTATAAAGACAAACCCGAACACTGAAGCTTTCTTT. Its protein product is CSAIKTNPNTEAFF.

This clonotype was seen many times. The chain couples TRBV6-5 to TRBJ1-1; a possible D gene is TRBD1 (6 bases). V was cut by 0 bases and J by 9 bases, with 11 bases left in between. The germline V gene has CDR1 MNHEY and CDR2 SVGAGI. This CDR3 has 13 residues. CDR3 DNA: TGTGCCAGCAGTTACTCAGACCAGGGGAAAGCTTTCTTT. Its protein is CASSYSDQGKAFF.

This clonotype was detected many times. The CDR3 sequence is CASSHQETQYF. CDR3 sequence (DNA): TGTGCCAGCAGCCACCAAGAGACCCAGTACTTC. The chain uses TRBV6-2 or TRBV6-3 and TRBJ2-5; D remains ambiguous. Germline lookup yields CDR1 MNHEY and CDR2 SVGEGT. Deletions cut 6 bases from V and 0 bases from J, with 2 bases between. CDR3 size: 11 residues.

This clonotype was seen a few times. The chain uses TRBV25-1 and TRBJ2-3; 8 positions match TRBD1. Germline V gene lookup returns CDR1 MGHDK and CDR2 SYGVNS. The CDR3 has 15 amino acids. V lost 3 bases and J lost 5; bases outside the gene matches: 7. In DNA, the CDR3 is TGTGCCAGCAGTGATCCCGGGACAGGTGGAGATACGCAGTATTTT. Protein product: CASSDPGTGGDTQYF.

The rearrangement uses TRBV10-3 and TRBJ1-2; 11 nucleotides match TRBD1. The junction had 3 bases not matched to a gene; V was cut back by 2 bases and J by 4 bases. Germline lookup yields CDR1 ENHRY and CDR2 SYGVKD. The CDR3 is made up of 15 amino acids. The CDR3 protein is CAISEPGTGGYGYTF. The CDR3 nucleotides read TGTGCCATCAGTGAGCCCGGGACAGGGGGCTATGGCTACACCTTC.

This clonotype was seen at least ten times. The chain employs TRBV27 and TRBJ2-7; weak D call: TRBD1 (6 bases). The V gene's germline CDR1 is MNHEY and CDR2 SMNVEV (reference sequence). The CDR3 loop spans 15 amino acids. Trimming pared 2 bases from V and 3 bases from J, leaving 14 bases between. As DNA, the CDR3 is TGTGCCAGCAGTTTAAATGGGTTAGGGGGCTACGAGCAGTACTTC. Its translation: CASSLNGLGGYEQYF.

This clonotype was found many times. The gene calls are TRBV9 and TRBJ1-6; D gene ambiguous. The CDR3 runs to 15 residues. The germline V gene has CDR1 SGDLS and CDR2 YYNGEE. Trimming shortened V by 4 bases and J by 8 bases, and 16 bases separated the two germline ends. The DNA for the CDR3 is TGTGCCAGCAGCTTTGGACGGCTGAAAGATTCACCCCTCCACTTT. It translates to CASSFGRLKDSPLHF.

This clonotype was counted ten times or more. This chain uses TRBV20-1 with TRBJ1-1; maybe TRBD1 (5 bases). The V and J ends lost 3 bases and 4 bases respectively, with 15 bases between them. There are 14 residues in the CDR3. The germline CDR1 and CDR2 sequences are DFQATT and SNEGSKA (reference sequence). The CDR3 spells CSARGGAVPTEAFF. Here the CDR3 DNA reads TGCAGTGCTAGGGGGGGTGCAGTCCCCACTGAAGCTTTCTTT.

Points on this clonotype: This may come from a read error, since a much larger clone is one base off. CDR3: CVSAAFLAGTGETQYF. The CDR3 region has the DNA TGTGTCAGCGCGGCCTTTCTAGCGGGGACGGGAGAGACCCAGTACTTC. J is TRBJ2-5 and V is TRBV6-1; TRBD2 agrees at 9 bases. The CDR3 length is 16 residues. CDR1 is MNHNS and CDR2 is SASEGT in the germline V gene.

The chain uses TRBV5-1 and TRBJ2-2; D is unclear. The CDR3 contains 15 residues. Trimming stripped 0 bases from V and 0 bases from J, with 6 bases between. Germline CDR1 SGHRS, CDR2 YFSETQ. CDR3 region: CASSLDSPNTGELFF. In nucleotides, the CDR3 is TGCGCCAGCAGCTTGGACAGCCCGAACACCGGGGAGCTGTTTTTT.

This clonotype was detected a few times. The chain is built from TRBV6-1 and TRBJ1-4, with TRBD1 matching over 7 bases. V shed 6 bases and J 7 bases; nucleotides not matched to a gene: 11. This CDR3 region has 15 residues. Germline CDR1 reads MNHNS; CDR2 reads SASEGT. CDR3 in DNA: TGTGCCAGCAGCGTCGACAGGGATCACTCTGAAAAACTGTTTTTT. Translating it yields CASSVDRDHSEKLFF.

This clonotype has just a few counts. The rearrangement links TRBV18 to TRBJ1-1; 8 bases are shared with TRBD1. The V gene end was trimmed by 3 bases and the J gene end by 1 base; junction bases not matched to a gene: 4. CDR3 size: 15 residues. CDR1 is KGHSH and CDR2 is LQKENI in the germline V gene. The DNA of the CDR3 is TGTGCCAGCTCACCTGGACAGGGTAGGAACACTGAAGCTTTCTTT. Translating gives CASSPGQGRNTEAFF.

This clonotype was observed many times. V gene TRBV19 combines with J gene TRBJ1-3; no clear D. Trimming shortened V by 4 bases and J by 3 bases, and 16 bases separated the two germline ends. Germline CDR1 LNHDA, CDR2 SQIVND (reference sequence). This CDR3 has 16 residues. This CDR3 is CASSTSAWGSGNTIYF. CDR3 nucleotide sequence: TGTGCCAGTAGTACTTCGGCCTGGGGTAGTGGAAACACCATATATTTT.

This chain connects TRBV24-1 to TRBJ1-2, with unresolved D. Germline CDR1 reads KGHDR; CDR2 reads SFDVKD. CDR3 length equals 14 residues. Deletions cut 5 bases from V and 1 base from J, with 10 bases between. In DNA form, the CDR3 reads TGTGCCACCAGTGGAATGAGGAGTAACTATGGCTACACCTTC. Its protein product is CATSGMRSNYGYTF.

This clonotype was detected ten times or more. This chain connects TRBV20-1 to TRBJ2-7; 7 bases map to TRBD1. The V gene's germline CDR1 is DFQATT and CDR2 SNEGSKA (reference sequence). J gave up 4 bases and V 5 bases, and 11 bases lay outside the gene matches. The CDR3 has 14 amino acids. The CDR3 coding sequence is TGCAGTGCTCCCAGATCGGACAGGAATTACGAGCAGTACTTC. This encodes CSAPRSDRNYEQYF.

This clonotype was counted only a few times. The V call is TRBV3-1, the J call TRBJ2-2; 8 bases align to TRBD1. V was pared by 7 bases and J by 6 bases, with 13 bases of the junction left unmatched. Germline assignment: CDR1 LGHDT and CDR2 YNNKEL (reference sequence). This CDR3 comprises 16 residues. The CDR3 sequence: CASNRDRGGQPGELFF. The CDR3 region has the DNA TGTGCCAGCAACCGAGACAGGGGAGGTCAACCCGGGGAGCTGTTTTTT.

This clonotype was seen ten or more times. The J gene is TRBJ1-1, the V gene TRBV19; D uncertain. This CDR3 region has 14 residues. CDR1 LNHDA and CDR2 SQIVND come from the germline V gene (reference sequence). The V end lost 4 bases, the J end lost 3 bases, and 12 bases lay between the germline ends. The CDR3 loop is CASSRDGSDTEAFF. CDR3 bases: TGTGCCAGTAGTAGGGATGGGAGCGACACTGAAGCTTTCTTT.

The sample holds many counts of this clonotype. This sequence joins TRBV4-3 and TRBJ2-7; tentatively, D is TRBD1 or TRBD2 (5 bases each). Germline loops: CDR1 LGHNA, CDR2 YSLEER. The CDR3 has 16 residues. V lost 6 bases, J lost 0 bases, and 18 bases lay in between. In nucleotides, the CDR3 is TGCGCCAGCAGTCTTGGAAGGGACCTTTTCTCCTACGAGCAGTACTTC. It is translated as CASSLGRDLFSYEQYF.

This clonotype was detected once. CDR3 protein: CASSPPGQQSYEQYF. In nucleotides, the CDR3 is TGTGCCAGTAGTCCTCCGGGACAGCAATCCTACGAGCAGTACTTC. This sequence joins TRBV19 and TRBJ2-7, with 7 bases lining up with TRBD1. The junction had 8 bases not matched to a gene; V was cut back by 5 bases and J by 1 base. This CDR3 has 15 residues. The germline V gene encodes CDR1 LNHDA and CDR2 SQIVND (reference sequence).

This clonotype was observed a few times. The V and J genes are TRBV15 and TRBJ2-3; D ambiguous. Germline CDR1 and CDR2: LNHNV and YYDKDF (reference sequence). The CDR3 totals 17 residues. V lost 1 base to trimming and J lost 1 base, with 15 bases between them. CDR3 sequence reads: CATSRVGSGRGTDTQYF. The CDR3 region has the DNA TGTGCCACCAGCAGAGTCGGGTCAGGTCGGGGCACAGATACGCAGTATTTT.

This clonotype was recorded at least ten times. The chain recombines TRBV5-6 with TRBJ2-5, with D hard to call. The CDR3 has 12 residues. Germline V gene data show CDR1 as SGHDT and CDR2 as YYEEEE. V lost 0 bases, J lost 4 bases, and 4 bases lay in between. The CDR3 reads CASSLGLETQYF. In nucleotides, the CDR3 is TGTGCCAGCAGCTTGGGTTTAGAGACCCAGTACTTC.

Concerning this clonotype itself: Possible read error: a much larger clone is one base away. This chain links TRBV24-1 with TRBJ1-5; no clear D gene. V shed 7 bases and J shed 4 bases, with 10 bases lying between them. Germline CDR1 reads KGHDR; CDR2 reads SFDVKD. The CDR3 totals 13 residues. This CDR3 reads CATRLDLNQPQHF. The DNA for the CDR3 is TGTGCCACCAGATTAGACCTTAATCAGCCCCAGCATTTT.

This clonotype was detected ten times or more. The chain couples TRBV5-4 to TRBJ1-2; 7 positions agree with TRBD1. With V trimmed by 5 bases and J by 3 bases, 7 bases remained unmatched. This CDR3 spans 14 amino acids. Germline V gene lookup returns CDR1 SGHNT and CDR2 YYREEE (reference sequence). CDR3 residues: CASRNLTGDYGYTF. CDR3 bases: TGTGCCAGCAGAAACCTAACAGGGGACTATGGCTACACCTTC.

This clonotype was seen a few times. This sequence may be a read error, since a much larger clone differs from it by one base. J is TRBJ2-7 and V is TRBV7-3, with D perhaps TRBD1 (6 bases). Trimming took off 5 bases at V and 2 bases at J, with 16 bases between the two ends. Per germline, CDR1 SGHTA and CDR2 FQGTGA. The CDR3 totals 15 residues. The CDR3, as DNA: TGTGCCAGCAGCCCCGCCGGACAGTGGCCCTACGAGCAGTACTTC. It translates to CASSPAGQWPYEQYF.

This clonotype was picked up many times. V is TRBV6-1 and J is TRBJ2-7, with D maybe TRBD2 (5 bases). The CDR3 runs to 11 residues. Germline loops: CDR1 MNHNS, CDR2 SASEGT. The V end was cut by 6 bases, the J end by 6 bases, with 9 bases between. CDR3 region: CASRTGSEQYF. The CDR3 nucleotides read TGTGCCAGCAGGACGGGGTCCGAGCAGTACTTC.

This chain uses TRBV5-1 with TRBJ1-1, with 8 bases matching TRBD1. V was clipped by 0 bases and J by 5 bases; unmatched bases: 9. Germline V CDR1 and CDR2: SGHRS, YFSETQ. The CDR3 runs 16 residues. Here the CDR3 DNA reads TGCGCCAGCAGCTTGGCCATTGGGCAGGGGGCGACTGAAGCTTTCTTT. This codes for CASSLAIGQGATEAFF.